One sample yielded the 24 T cell receptor beta chains listed below, sequenced in a study of cytomegalovirus exposure and HLA in healthy donors. In the PCR, 60 Vbeta and 13 Jbeta primers were used. Assay: immunoSEQ multiplex PCR; the TCRdb copy retains only in-frame clones and omits some. The table includes fewer than 200,000 clones, approximately 80% detected once. The specimen was PBMCs. Receptors originate from a man aged 25 to 40 in good health and CMV-seropositive.

The V gene is TRBV30, the J gene TRBJ2-5; tentative D call: TRBD2 (5 bases). This CDR3 contains 14 residues. V was trimmed by 3 bases and J by 5 bases, leaving 16 bases between them. The germline gives CDR1 GTSNPN, CDR2 SVGIG (reference sequence). CDR3 DNA sequence: TGTGCCTGGAGCCCCGGGGATAAAAAGGAGACCCAGTACTTC. Translating gives CAWSPGDKKETQYF.

This chain connects TRBV5-1 to TRBJ2-7, with TRBD1 matching 9 bases. In germline, CDR1 is SGHRS, CDR2 YFSETQ. CDR3 length equals 15 residues. Germline trimming cut 2 bases from V and 3 bases from J; bases unmatched to any gene: 6. CDR3 DNA: TGCGCCAGCAGCTTACTCCGGGACAGGGACTACGAGCAGTACTTC. It specifies CASSLLRDRDYEQYF.

A few counts support this clone. This sequence joins TRBV21-1 and TRBJ2-6; the table's D call, TRBD1, has no DNA check behind it. TRBV21-1 is an annotated pseudogene. CDR3 size: 19 residues. CDR3 loop: CASSISQGAPDPGANVLTF. In nucleotides, the CDR3 is TGTGCCAGCAGCATATCCCAGGGGGCGCCCGATCCTGGGGCCAACGTCCTGACTTTC.

This chain connects TRBV7-2 to TRBJ2-5, with TRBD1 matching 9 bases. Losses at the gene ends were 4 bases for V and 4 bases for J; bases not matched to a gene: 7. The CDR3 spans 15 residues. Germline V gene data show CDR1 as SGHTA and CDR2 as FQGNSA. CDR3 loop: CASSSTGGRRETQYF. For the CDR3, the DNA is TGTGCCAGCAGCTCGACAGGGGGGAGGCGAGAGACCCAGTACTTC.

The rearrangement joins TRBV11-2 to TRBJ2-1; 13 bases map to TRBD2. The germline gives CDR1 SGHAT, CDR2 FQNNGV. Trimming cost V 0 bases and J 5 bases; bases outside gene matches: 4. This CDR3 has 17 residues. CDR3 nucleotides: TGTGCCAGCAGCTTAGATACTAGCGGGGGGGCCCACAATGAGCAGTTCTTC. Its protein product is CASSLDTSGGAHNEQFF.

The CDR3 DNA reads TGTGCCAGTAGTATTCGGGGGGGCGATAATTCACCCCTCCACTTT. Amino acids: CASSIRGGDNSPLHF. V is TRBV19 and J is TRBJ1-6; maybe TRBD1 (6 bases). Trimming removed 3 bases from V and 5 bases from J, with 11 bases in between. CDR1 is LNHDA, CDR2 SQIVND, per germline (reference sequence). The CDR3 length is 15 residues.

A single count supports this clone. The chain is built from TRBV12-5 and TRBJ2-7, with 8 bases identical to TRBD2. The CDR3 is 13 amino acids. Unmatched junction bases numbered 7, after V lost 6 bases and J lost 6 bases. Germline V gene lookup returns CDR1 LGHNT and CDR2 FRNRAP. CDR3 DNA sequence: TGTGCTAGTGGCCACAGACTAGCGACCGAGCAGTACTTC. This codes for CASGHRLATEQYF.

V usage is TRBV27 and J usage is TRBJ1-2, with TRBD1 matching 7 bases. The CDR3 loop spans 14 amino acids. J gave up 7 bases and V 0 bases, and 5 bases lay outside the gene matches. CDR1 is MNHEY and CDR2 is SMNVEV in the germline V gene (reference sequence). The DNA for the CDR3 is TGTGCCAGCAGTTTATCAGGGGGCGAGATTGGCTACACCTTC. It codes for CASSLSGGEIGYTF.

V and J are TRBV11-3 and TRBJ1-1; D gene unclear. Trimming cost V 0 bases and J 7 bases, with 12 bases left between them. Germline values: CDR1 SGHNT, CDR2 YENEEA. The CDR3 is made up of 14 amino acids. Here the CDR3 reads CASSLDLGRDEAFF. The CDR3 coding sequence is TGTGCCAGCAGCTTAGATCTAGGGAGGGATGAAGCTTTCTTT.

A remark on this clone: One junction end disagrees with the germline gene, perhaps due to a read error. V gene TRBV11-3 combines with J gene TRBJ2-7, with TRBD2 matching over 9 bases. This CDR3 has 15 residues. The germline V gene has CDR1 SGHNT and CDR2 YENEEA. The CDR3 DNA sequence: TGTGCCAGCAGCTTATCTAGCGGGGCCTCCCACGAGCAGTACTTC. It is translated as CASSLSSGASHEQYF. Full variable domain (outside the CDR3, taken from reference TRBV11-3 and TRBJ2-7): EAGVVQSPRYKIIEKKQPVAFWCNPISGHNTLYWYLQNLGQGPELLIRYENEEAVDDSQLPKDRFSAERLKGVDSTLKIQPAELGDSAVYLCASSLSSGASHEQYFGPGTRLTVT.

This clone was observed once. This chain links TRBV28 with TRBJ1-6; tentatively, D is TRBD1 (6 bases). Germline V lookup: CDR1 MDHEN, CDR2 SYDVKM. Trimming pared 6 bases from V and 9 bases from J, leaving 9 bases between. This CDR3 contains 12 residues. The CDR3 DNA sequence: TGTGCCAGCAGGTCCAGGGGTTCACCCCTCCACTTT. Translating it yields CASRSRGSPLHF.

J is TRBJ2-5 and V is TRBV10-1; possibly TRBD2 for D (6 bases). This CDR3 contains 15 residues. From germline, CDR1 is WNHNN and CDR2 SYGVQD (reference sequence). V was trimmed by 11 bases and J by 4 bases, leaving 23 bases between them. The CDR3 DNA sequence: TGCGCCTCCCCGCCCAGGAGGGAGGTAGGAGAGACCCAGTACTTC. Translating gives CASPPRREVGETQYF.

The rearrangement joins TRBV7-3 to TRBJ2-2, with 9 bases aligning to TRBD1. Germline trimming cut 4 bases from V and 5 bases from J; bases unmatched to any gene: 2. Germline lookup yields CDR1 SGHTA and CDR2 FQGTGA. This CDR3 spans 14 amino acids. This CDR3 is CASSSTGGTGELFF. The CDR3 nucleotides are TGTGCCAGCAGCTCGACAGGGGGGACCGGGGAGCTGTTTTTT.

The chain uses TRBV6-1 and TRBJ1-5; a weak D match, TRBD1 (5 bases). Germline loops: CDR1 MNHNS, CDR2 SASEGT. The CDR3 extends over 15 amino acids. CDR3 amino acids: CASGTSVRQVGPQHF. DNA of the CDR3: TGTGCAAGCGGGACTTCGGTAAGGCAGGTGGGGCCCCAGCATTTT.

The genes are TRBV11-3 and TRBJ2-1; the D gene is possibly TRBD2 (6 bases). Trimming left V 1 base short and J 7 bases short, with 14 bases between. Germline V gene lookup returns CDR1 SGHNT and CDR2 YENEEA. The CDR3 has 15 amino acids. CDR3 in amino acids: CASSLGLDPGNEQFF. CDR3 DNA sequence: TGTGCCAGCAGCTTAGGACTAGACCCTGGGAATGAGCAGTTCTTC.

This clone has a handful of counts. The chain is built from TRBV4-2 and TRBJ2-1, with 12 positions matching TRBD2. V gave up 4 bases and J gave up 0 bases; unmatched junction bases: 4. Germline lookup yields CDR1 LGHNA and CDR2 YNFKEQ. CDR3 length: 17 residues. The DNA of the CDR3 is TGTGCCAGCAGCCGCACTAGCGGGGGGAGCTCCTACAATGAGCAGTTCTTC. Translation gives CASSRTSGGSSYNEQFF.

The chain employs TRBV9 and TRBJ2-7; no firm D call. V was trimmed by 2 bases and J by 6 bases, leaving 12 bases between them. The CDR3 extends over 13 amino acids. CDR1 and CDR2 from the germline V gene are SGDLS and YYNGEE. CDR3 DNA sequence: TGTGCCAGCAGCGTCGACCGAGGCGGCGAGCAGTACTTC. It encodes CASSVDRGGEQYF.

The chain recombines TRBV7-9 with TRBJ1-4; maybe TRBD1 (6 bases). The CDR3 contains 15 residues. Germline V gene lookup returns CDR1 SEHNR and CDR2 FQNEAQ (reference sequence). V was pared by 6 bases and J by 1 base, with 12 bases between. Written as DNA, the CDR3 is TGTGCCAGCAGTTTGGGGGCAGAAACTAATGAAAAACTGTTTTTT. Translated, it gives CASSLGAETNEKLFF.

The V call is TRBV18, the J call TRBJ2-6; the D gene is possibly TRBD1 (6 bases). CDR1 and CDR2 (germline): KGHSH, LQKENI. V dropped 5 bases and J dropped 2 bases, with 7 bases sitting between them. CDR3 length equals 14 residues. The CDR3 sequence is CASSAGAGANVLTF. The DNA for the CDR3 is TGTGCCAGCTCAGCAGGGGCTGGGGCCAACGTCCTGACTTTC.

The J gene is TRBJ2-7, the V gene TRBV6-1; D perhaps matches TRBD1 (6 bases). Germline V gene data show CDR1 as MNHNS and CDR2 as SASEGT. The germline V and J ends were trimmed by 3 bases and 8 bases, with 14 bases remaining between them. The CDR3 consists of 13 residues. The DNA for the CDR3 is TGTGCCAGCAGTGAGCATCAGGGGTTTAAGCAGTACTTC. Protein product: CASSEHQGFKQYF.

The rearrangement links TRBV7-9 to TRBJ2-7; 12 nucleotides line up with TRBD2. V was clipped by 0 bases and J by 5 bases; unmatched bases: 8. This CDR3 is built from 17 residues. Germline V gene sequence: CDR1 SEHNR, CDR2 FQNEAQ (reference sequence). The CDR3 here is CASSLAPLAGGPHEQYF. In DNA, the CDR3 is TGTGCCAGCAGCTTAGCACCCCTAGCGGGGGGGCCCCACGAGCAGTACTTC.

V usage is TRBV10-3 and J usage is TRBJ1-6; TRBD1 might be the D (5 bases). Germline V CDR1 and CDR2: ENHRY, SYGVKD. CDR3 length: 17 amino acids. Trimming took off 4 bases at V and 8 bases at J, with 21 bases between the two ends. The CDR3 DNA sequence: TGTGCCATCAGTGGGCGGGGACGGACGACGGTTGATTCACCCCTCCACTTT. This sequence encodes CAISGRGRTTVDSPLHF.

The chain carries TRBV11-2 and TRBJ1-6; 8 nucleotides align to TRBD1. The CDR3 consists of 16 residues. The J segment lost 9 bases and the V segment lost 2 bases, leaving 9 bases of the junction unmatched. Per the germline V gene, CDR1 is SGHAT and CDR2 is FQNNGV. The CDR3 bases are TGTGCCAGCAGCTTACTTAGACAGGGGTTTGGTTCACCCCTCCACTTT. Translating it yields CASSLLRQGFGSPLHF.

The chain is built from TRBV18 and TRBJ2-1; tentatively, D is TRBD2 (5 bases). The CDR3 covers 16 residues. Germline loops: CDR1 KGHSH, CDR2 LQKENI. V lost 3 bases and J 5 bases, leaving 17 bases between the germline ends. The CDR3 DNA follows: TGTGCCAGCTCACCTCAGGCGGGTTCTCGGGACAATGAGCAGTTCTTC. The encoded protein is CASSPQAGSRDNEQFF.